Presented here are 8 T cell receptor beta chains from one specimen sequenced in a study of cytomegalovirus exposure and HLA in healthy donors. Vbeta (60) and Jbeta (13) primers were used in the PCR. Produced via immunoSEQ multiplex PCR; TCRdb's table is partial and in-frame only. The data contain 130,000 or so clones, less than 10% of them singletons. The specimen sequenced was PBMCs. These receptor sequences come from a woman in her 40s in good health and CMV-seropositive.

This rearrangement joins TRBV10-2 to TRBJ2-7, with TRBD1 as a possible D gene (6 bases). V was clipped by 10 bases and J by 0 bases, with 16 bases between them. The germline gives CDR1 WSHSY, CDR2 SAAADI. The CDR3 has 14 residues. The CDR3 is CATMGQPASYEQYF. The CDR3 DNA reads TGCGCCACCATGGGACAACCCGCCTCCTACGAGCAGTACTTC.

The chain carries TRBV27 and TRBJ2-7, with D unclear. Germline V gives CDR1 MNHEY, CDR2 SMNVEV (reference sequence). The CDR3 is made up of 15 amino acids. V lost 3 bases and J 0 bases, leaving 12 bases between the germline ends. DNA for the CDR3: TGTGCCAGCAGTTTCTCTCGGGTTAGCTCCTACGAGCAGTACTTC. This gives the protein CASSFSRVSSYEQYF.

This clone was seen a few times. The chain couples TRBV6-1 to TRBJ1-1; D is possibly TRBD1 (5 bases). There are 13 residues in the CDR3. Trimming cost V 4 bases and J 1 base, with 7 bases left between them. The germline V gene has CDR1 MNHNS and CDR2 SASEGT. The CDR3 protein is CASSGQQNTEAFF. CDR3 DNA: TGTGCCAGCAGTGGACAGCAGAACACTGAAGCTTTCTTT.

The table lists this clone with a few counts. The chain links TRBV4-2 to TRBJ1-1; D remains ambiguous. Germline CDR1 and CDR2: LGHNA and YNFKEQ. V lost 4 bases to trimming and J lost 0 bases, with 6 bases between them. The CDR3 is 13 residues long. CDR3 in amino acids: CASSPTLNTEAFF. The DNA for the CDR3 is TGTGCCAGCAGCCCCACATTGAACACTGAAGCTTTCTTT.

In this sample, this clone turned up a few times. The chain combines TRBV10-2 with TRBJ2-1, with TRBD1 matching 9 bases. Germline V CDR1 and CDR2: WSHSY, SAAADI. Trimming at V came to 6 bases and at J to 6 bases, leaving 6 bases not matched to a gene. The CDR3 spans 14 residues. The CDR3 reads CASRSGQGINEQFF. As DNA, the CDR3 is TGCGCCAGCAGATCGGGACAGGGTATCAATGAGCAGTTCTTC.

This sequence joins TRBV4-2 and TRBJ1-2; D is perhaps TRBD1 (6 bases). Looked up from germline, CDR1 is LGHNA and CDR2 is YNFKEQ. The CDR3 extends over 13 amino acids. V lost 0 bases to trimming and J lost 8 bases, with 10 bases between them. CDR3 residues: CASSQEGARGYTF. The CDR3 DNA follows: TGTGCCAGCAGCCAAGAGGGGGCTAGGGGCTACACCTTC.

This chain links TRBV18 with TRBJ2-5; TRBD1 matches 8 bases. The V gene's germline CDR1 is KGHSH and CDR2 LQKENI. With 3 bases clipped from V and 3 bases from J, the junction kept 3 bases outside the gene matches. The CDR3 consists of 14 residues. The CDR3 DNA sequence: TGTGCCAGCTCACCGGGACAGGTAAAAGAGACCCAGTACTTC. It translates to CASSPGQVKETQYF.

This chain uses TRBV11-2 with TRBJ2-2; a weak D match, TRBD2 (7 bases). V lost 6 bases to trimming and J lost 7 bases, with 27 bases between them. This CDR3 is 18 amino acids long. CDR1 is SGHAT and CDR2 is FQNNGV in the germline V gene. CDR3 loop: CASRNDFRGGPLGGELFF. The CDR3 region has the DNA TGTGCCAGCAGAAATGACTTTCGCGGGGGCCCCCTGGGCGGGGAGCTGTTTTTT.